This TCR beta chain appears in the sequencing data of a study of blood T cell repertoires in COVID-19. The CDR3 is 15 amino acids. J was trimmed by 1 base and V by 4 bases; bases with no gene match: 4. The germline V gene encodes CDR1 MGHRA and CDR2 YSYEKL. TCRdb's table, derived via immunoSEQ multiplex PCR, lists solely in-frame clones and lacks some. This sample has 60,000 to 75,000 clones, with roughly nine tenths found just once. The sample taken for sequencing was peripheral blood. This clonotype was sampled from a man aged 40-55 years with COVID-19, enrolled during active disease. This chain connects TRBV4-1 to TRBJ1-1, with 9 positions matching TRBD1. The CDR3 sequence is CASSPGTGKNTEAFF. The CDR3, as DNA: TGCGCCAGCAGCCCGGGGACAGGGAAGAACACTGAAGCTTTCTTT.